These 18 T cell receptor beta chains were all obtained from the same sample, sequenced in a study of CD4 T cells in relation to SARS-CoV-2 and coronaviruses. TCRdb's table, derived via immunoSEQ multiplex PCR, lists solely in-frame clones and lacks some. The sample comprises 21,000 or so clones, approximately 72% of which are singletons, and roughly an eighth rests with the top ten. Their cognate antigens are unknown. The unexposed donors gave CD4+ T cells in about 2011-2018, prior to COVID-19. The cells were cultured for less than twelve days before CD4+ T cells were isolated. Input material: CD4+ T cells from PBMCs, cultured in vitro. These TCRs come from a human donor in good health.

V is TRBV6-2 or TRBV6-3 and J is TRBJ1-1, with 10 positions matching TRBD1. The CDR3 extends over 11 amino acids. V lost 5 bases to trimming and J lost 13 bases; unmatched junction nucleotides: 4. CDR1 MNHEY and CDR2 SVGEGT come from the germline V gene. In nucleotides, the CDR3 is TGTGCCAGCAGTGACAGGGGGCTTGATTTCTTT. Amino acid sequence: CASSDRGLDFF.

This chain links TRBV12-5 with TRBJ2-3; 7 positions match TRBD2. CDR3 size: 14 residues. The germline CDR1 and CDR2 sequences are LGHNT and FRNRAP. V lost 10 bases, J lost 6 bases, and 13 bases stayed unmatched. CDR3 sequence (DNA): TGTGCTACCGAGAAGAGGGAGGGCCCCGATACGCAGTATTTT. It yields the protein CATEKREGPDTQYF.

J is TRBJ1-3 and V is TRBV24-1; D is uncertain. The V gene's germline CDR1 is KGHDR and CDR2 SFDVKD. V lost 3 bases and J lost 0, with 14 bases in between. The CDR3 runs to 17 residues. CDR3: CATSDPGRPSSGNTIYF. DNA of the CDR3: TGTGCCACCAGTGATCCCGGACGGCCAAGCTCTGGAAACACCATATATTTT.

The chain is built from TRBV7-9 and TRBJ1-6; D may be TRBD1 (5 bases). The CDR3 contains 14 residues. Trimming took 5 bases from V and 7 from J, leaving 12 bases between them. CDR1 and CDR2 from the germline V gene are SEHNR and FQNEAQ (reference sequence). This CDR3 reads CASSRDGVNSPLHF. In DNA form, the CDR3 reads TGTGCCAGCAGCCGGGACGGGGTAAATTCACCCCTCCACTTT.

The CDR3 region has the DNA TGTGCCAGCAGCCCCACCCGGACACTCAATGAGCAGTTCTTC. Its protein product is CASSPTRTLNEQFF. J is TRBJ2-1 and V is TRBV14; D is possibly TRBD1 (5 bases). The CDR3 consists of 14 residues. The V and J ends lost 4 bases and 6 bases respectively, with 13 bases between them. Germline CDR1 reads SGHDN; CDR2 reads FVKESK.

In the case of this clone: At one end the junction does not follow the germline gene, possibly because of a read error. DNA for the CDR3: TGTGCCAGCACCTTACTTAGCGGAGACCACAATGAGCAGTTCTTC. This codes for CASTLLSGDHNEQFF. The chain is built from TRBV13 and TRBJ2-1, with D possibly being TRBD2 (6 bases). The germline CDR1 and CDR2 sequences are PRHDT and FYEKMQ (reference sequence). The CDR3 totals 15 residues.

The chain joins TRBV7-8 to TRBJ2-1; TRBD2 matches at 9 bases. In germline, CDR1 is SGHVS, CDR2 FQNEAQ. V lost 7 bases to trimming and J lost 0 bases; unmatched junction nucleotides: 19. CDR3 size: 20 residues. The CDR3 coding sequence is TGTGCCAGCACCACAGAACGACTAGCGGAGCGAAGAAGCTCCTACAATGAGCAGTTCTTC. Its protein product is CASTTERLAERRSSYNEQFF.

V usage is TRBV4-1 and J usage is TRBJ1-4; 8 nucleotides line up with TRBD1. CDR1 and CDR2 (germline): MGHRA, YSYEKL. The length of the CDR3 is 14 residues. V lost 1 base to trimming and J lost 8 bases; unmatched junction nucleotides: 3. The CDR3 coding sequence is TGCGCCAGCAGCCAAGGGGACAGGCAAGAAAAACTGTTTTTT. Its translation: CASSQGDRQEKLFF.

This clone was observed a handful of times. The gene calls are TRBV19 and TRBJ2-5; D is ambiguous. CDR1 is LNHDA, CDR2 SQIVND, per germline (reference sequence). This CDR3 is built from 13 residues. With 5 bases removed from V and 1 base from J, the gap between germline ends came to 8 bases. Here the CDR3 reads CASSQRTQETQYF. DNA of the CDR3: TGTGCCAGTAGTCAACGGACCCAAGAGACCCAGTACTTC.

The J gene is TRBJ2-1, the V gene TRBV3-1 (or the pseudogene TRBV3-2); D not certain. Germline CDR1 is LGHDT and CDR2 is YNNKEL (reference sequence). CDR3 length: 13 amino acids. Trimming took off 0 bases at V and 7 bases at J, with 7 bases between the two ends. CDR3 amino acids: CASSQEGTNEQFF. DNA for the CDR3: TGTGCCAGCAGCCAAGAAGGTACGAATGAGCAGTTCTTC.

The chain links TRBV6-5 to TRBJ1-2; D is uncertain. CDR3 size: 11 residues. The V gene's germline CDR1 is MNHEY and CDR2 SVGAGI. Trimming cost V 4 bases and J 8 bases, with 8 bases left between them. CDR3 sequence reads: CASSSPGGYTF. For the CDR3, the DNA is TGTGCCAGCAGTTCCCCGGGGGGCTACACCTTC.

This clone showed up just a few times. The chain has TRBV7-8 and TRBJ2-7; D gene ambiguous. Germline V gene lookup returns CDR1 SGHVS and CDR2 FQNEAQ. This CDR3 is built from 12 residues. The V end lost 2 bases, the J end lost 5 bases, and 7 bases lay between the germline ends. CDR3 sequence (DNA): TGTGCCAGCAGCTTACATCTTAACGAGCAGTACTTC. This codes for CASSLHLNEQYF.

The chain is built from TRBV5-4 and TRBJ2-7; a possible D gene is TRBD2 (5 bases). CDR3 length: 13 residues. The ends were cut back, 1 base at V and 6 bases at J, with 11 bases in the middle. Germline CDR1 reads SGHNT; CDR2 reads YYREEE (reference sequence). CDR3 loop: CASSLYGIPEQYF. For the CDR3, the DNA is TGTGCCAGCAGCTTGTACGGGATCCCCGAGCAGTACTTC.

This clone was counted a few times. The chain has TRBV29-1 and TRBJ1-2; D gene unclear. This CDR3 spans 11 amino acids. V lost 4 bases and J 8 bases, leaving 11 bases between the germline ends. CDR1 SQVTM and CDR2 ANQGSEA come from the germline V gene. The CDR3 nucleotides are TGCAGCGTTGTTCTGGAGAAGGGCTACACCTTC. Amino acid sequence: CSVVLEKGYTF.

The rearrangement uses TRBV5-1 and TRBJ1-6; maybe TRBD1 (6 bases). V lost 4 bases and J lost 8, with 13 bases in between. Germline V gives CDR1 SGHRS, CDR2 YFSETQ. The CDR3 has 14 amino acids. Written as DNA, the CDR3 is TGCGCCAGCAGCCCTACAGGGAGGGATTCACCCCTCCACTTT. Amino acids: CASSPTGRDSPLHF. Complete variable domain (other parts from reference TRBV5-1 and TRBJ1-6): KAGVTQTPRYLIKTRGQQVTLSCSPISGHRSVSWYQQTPGQGLQFLFEYFSETQRNKGNFPGRFSGRQFSNSRSEMNVSTLELGDSALYLCASSPTGRDSPLHFGNGTRLTVT.

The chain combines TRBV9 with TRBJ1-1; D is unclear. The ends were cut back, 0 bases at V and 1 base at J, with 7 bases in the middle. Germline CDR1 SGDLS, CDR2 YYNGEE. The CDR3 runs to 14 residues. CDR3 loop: CASSVVPANTEAFF. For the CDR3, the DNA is TGTGCCAGCAGCGTAGTTCCGGCGAACACTGAAGCTTTCTTT.

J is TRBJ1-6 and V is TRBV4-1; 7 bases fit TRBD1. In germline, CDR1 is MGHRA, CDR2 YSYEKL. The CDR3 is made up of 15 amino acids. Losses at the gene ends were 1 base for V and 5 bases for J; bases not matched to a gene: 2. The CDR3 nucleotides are TGCGCCAGCAGCCAAGGACAGGGCAATAATTCACCCCTCCACTTT. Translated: CASSQGQGNNSPLHF.

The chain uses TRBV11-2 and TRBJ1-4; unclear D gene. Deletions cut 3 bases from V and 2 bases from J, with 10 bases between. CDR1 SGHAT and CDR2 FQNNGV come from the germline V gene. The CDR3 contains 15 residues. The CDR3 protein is CASSFNRNTNEKLFF. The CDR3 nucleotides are TGTGCCAGCAGCTTCAACAGAAACACTAATGAAAAACTGTTTTTT.